A single sample is the source of the 29 T cell receptor beta chains below, sequenced in a study of CD8+ T cells in alopecia areata. Following extraction, RNA underwent reverse transcription to cDNA, which served as the sequencing template. Sequencing used immunoSEQ multiplex PCR; TCRdb keeps in-frame clones, though not all of them. Of some 170,000 clones in the sample, around 63% were seen once. The sample here was CD4+ T cells sorted from blood, taken at week 0. Receptors were obtained from a human donor with alopecia areata.

The chain combines TRBV15 with TRBJ1-6, with 8 bases matching TRBD1. The trim removed 4 bases at V and 15 bases at J, leaving 8 bases unmatched. Germline-derived CDR1 and CDR2 are LNHNV and YYDKDF (reference sequence). The CDR3 has 13 residues. CDR3 region: CATSIRQGNDLHF. The CDR3 nucleotides are TGTGCCACCAGCATTCGACAGGGGAACGACCTCCACTTT.

This clone came up once. The chain couples TRBV4-3 to TRBJ1-4; D ambiguous. The CDR3 totals 15 residues. V shed 0 bases and J shed 3 bases, with 8 bases lying between them. Germline V gene data show CDR1 as LGHNA and CDR2 as YSLEER. CDR3 sequence: CASSQDPTANEKLFF. CDR3 DNA: TGCGCCAGCAGCCAAGATCCCACAGCTAATGAAAAACTGTTTTTT.

This chain links TRBV5-1 with TRBJ2-5, with D possibly TRBD2 on 5 matching bases. Deletions cut 7 bases from V and 1 base from J, with 17 bases between. This CDR3 spans 15 amino acids. CDR1 and CDR2 from the germline V gene are SGHRS and YFSETQ. CDR3 coding DNA: TGCGCCAGCCCCCTTGGTAGCGAGATCCAAGAGACCCAGTACTTC. Protein: CASPLGSEIQETQYF.

The V call is TRBV29-1, the J call TRBJ2-1; perhaps TRBD1 as D (6 bases). V lost 5 bases and J 2 bases, leaving 10 bases between the germline ends. Germline V lookup: CDR1 SQVTM, CDR2 ANQGSEA. CDR3 length: 13 amino acids. The CDR3 bases are TGCAGCGTTCTACAGGGAACCTACAATGAGCAGTTCTTC. Encoded protein: CSVLQGTYNEQFF.

The CDR3 DNA follows: TGTGCCAGCAGAAATGAGGACATTCAGTACTTC. This translates into CASRNEDIQYF. The chain joins TRBV6-1 to TRBJ2-4; no definite D call. The CDR3 extends over 11 amino acids. V dropped 6 bases and J dropped 8 bases, with 8 bases sitting between them. CDR1 and CDR2 from the germline V gene are MNHNS and SASEGT.

The V gene is TRBV14, the J gene TRBJ2-7; D is ambiguous. Trimming pared 3 bases from V and 7 bases from J, leaving 16 bases between. The CDR3 has 14 residues. Per germline, CDR1 SGHDN and CDR2 FVKESK. The CDR3 protein is CASSQRRWIGEQYF. The CDR3 coding sequence is TGTGCCAGCAGCCAGAGGCGGTGGATCGGGGAGCAGTACTTC. The full variable domain, in which reference TRBV14 and TRBJ2-7 provide the parts outside the CDR3, is EAGVTQFPSHSVIEKGQTVTLRCDPISGHDNLYWYRRVMGKEIKFLLHFVKESKQDESGMPNNRFLAERTGGTYSTLKVQPAELEDSGVYFCASSQRRWIGEQYFGPGTRLTVT.

This clone appeared a single time. The DNA of the CDR3 is TGTGCCAGCTTCTTCGAAGGAGAGCAGTTCTTC. Translation gives CASFFEGEQFF. The chain links TRBV28 to TRBJ2-1; D gene ambiguous. This CDR3 has 11 residues. V shed 8 bases and J shed 10 bases, with 12 bases lying between them. Germline V CDR1 and CDR2: MDHEN, SYDVKM.

J is TRBJ1-6 and V is TRBV7-8; no definite D call. V gave up 5 bases and J gave up 3 bases, with 11 bases separating them. The CDR3 is 15 amino acids. Germline V gives CDR1 SGHVS, CDR2 FQNEAQ. For the CDR3, the DNA is TGTGCCAGCAGCCCAGGTGGCAGCTATAATTCACCCCTCCACTTT. The encoded protein is CASSPGGSYNSPLHF.

The rearrangement links TRBV13 to TRBJ2-7; 8 nucleotides align to TRBD1. V lost 2 bases and J lost 4; bases outside the gene matches: 10. Germline-derived CDR1 and CDR2 are PRHDT and FYEKMQ (reference sequence). This CDR3 has 16 residues. CDR3 amino acids: CASSLFTGQVSYEQYF. Written as DNA, the CDR3 is TGTGCCAGCAGCTTATTTACGGGACAGGTCTCGTACGAGCAGTACTTC.

The chain joins TRBV7-8 to TRBJ1-4; no clear D gene. Trimming took off 5 bases at V and 7 bases at J, with 11 bases between the two ends. CDR3 length equals 13 residues. The germline CDR1 and CDR2 sequences are SGHVS and FQNEAQ. In DNA form, the CDR3 reads TGTGCCAGCAGCGAGCGTGAGGGTGAAAAACTGTTTTTT. Amino acids: CASSEREGEKLFF.

The chain is built from TRBV6-6 and TRBJ1-6; 7 bases fit TRBD1. From germline, CDR1 is MNHNY and CDR2 SVGAGI (reference sequence). The ends lost 5 bases at V and 10 bases at J; junction bases unmatched: 14. This CDR3 has 16 residues. CDR3 amino acids: CASSIKTGASGSPLHF. Here the CDR3 DNA reads TGTGCCAGCAGTATAAAAACAGGGGCCTCCGGGTCACCCCTCCACTTT.

The V call is TRBV2, the J call TRBJ1-1; no definite D call. Looked up from germline, CDR1 is SNHLY and CDR2 is FYNNEI. The V end lost 7 bases, the J end lost 1 base, and 4 bases lay between the germline ends. This CDR3 is built from 11 residues. The CDR3 region has the DNA TGTGCCAGCAAGACGAACACTGAAGCTTTCTTT. It is translated as CASKTNTEAFF.

The chain is built from TRBV15 and TRBJ2-7, with D perhaps matching TRBD2 (5 bases). CDR1 is LNHNV and CDR2 is YYDKDF in the germline V gene (reference sequence). V shed 1 base and J shed 2 bases, with 6 bases lying between them. The CDR3 is 13 amino acids. The CDR3 protein is CATSRGGTYEQYF. In nucleotides, the CDR3 is TGTGCCACCAGCAGAGGAGGGACCTACGAGCAGTACTTC.

The table lists this clone with a count of one. The genes are TRBV25-1 and TRBJ1-2; D remains ambiguous. This CDR3 is 11 amino acids long. The germline gives CDR1 MGHDK, CDR2 SYGVNS. V was trimmed by 4 bases and J by 8 bases, leaving 8 bases between them. The CDR3 region is CASSASWGYTF. For the CDR3, the DNA is TGTGCCAGCAGTGCGTCATGGGGCTACACCTTC.

This chain links TRBV10-3 with TRBJ2-1, with D uncertain. The CDR3 has 11 residues. Germline V gene data show CDR1 as ENHRY and CDR2 as SYGVKD. Trimming took 3 bases from V and 6 from J, leaving 3 bases between them. This CDR3 reads CAISDFNEQFF. CDR3 DNA: TGTGCCATCAGTGACTTCAATGAGCAGTTCTTC.

V usage is TRBV15 and J usage is TRBJ2-7; no firm D call. Trimming cost V 0 bases and J 0 bases, with 6 bases left between them. Germline CDR1 reads LNHNV; CDR2 reads YYDKDF (reference sequence). This CDR3 spans 14 amino acids. CDR3 nucleotides: TGTGCCACCAGCAGAGAACAGTCCTCCTACGAGCAGTACTTC. Translation: CATSREQSSYEQYF.

The chain has TRBV29-1 and TRBJ2-7; D not resolved. The CDR3 has 11 amino acids. Trimming took off 7 bases at V and 2 bases at J, with 9 bases between the two ends. Germline CDR1 is SQVTM and CDR2 is ANQGSEA. Here the CDR3 DNA reads TGCAGCGCTGGATATACCTACGAGCAGTACTTC. Translating gives CSAGYTYEQYF.

The chain combines TRBV30 with TRBJ2-7; possible D gene TRBD1, 6 bases. This CDR3 contains 13 residues. Germline assignment: CDR1 GTSNPN and CDR2 SVGIG (reference sequence). Trimming cost V 2 bases and J 6 bases, with 14 bases left between them. This CDR3 is CAWSYSIRGEQYF. The CDR3, as DNA: TGTGCCTGGAGTTATTCTATCAGGGGCGAGCAGTACTTC. Filled out from reference TRBV30 and TRBJ2-7, the complete variable domain reads SQTIHQWPATLVQPVGSPLSLECTVEGTSNPNLYWYRQAAGRGLQLLFYSVGIGQISSEVPQNLSASRPQDRQFILSSKKLLLSDSGFYLCAWSYSIRGEQYFGPGTRLTVT.

V and J are TRBV5-6 and TRBJ2-3, with D perhaps assigned TRBD1 or TRBD2 (7 bases each). CDR3 size: 16 residues. From germline, CDR1 is SGHDT and CDR2 YYEEEE. The V end was cut by 7 bases, the J end by 4 bases, with 22 bases between. CDR3 amino acids: CASHGSGRGRADTQYF. As DNA, the CDR3 is TGTGCCAGCCATGGATCTGGCAGGGGGAGGGCAGATACGCAGTATTTT.

The chain is built from TRBV7-9 and TRBJ1-6; D not resolved. Germline assignment: CDR1 SEHNR and CDR2 FQNEAQ (reference sequence). The V end was cut by 5 bases, the J end by 0 bases, with 8 bases between. This CDR3 is 15 amino acids long. CDR3 in amino acids: CASSLGSSYNSPLHF. As DNA, the CDR3 is TGTGCCAGCAGCCTGGGGAGCTCCTATAATTCACCCCTCCACTTT.

The chain employs TRBV2 and TRBJ2-5; D remains ambiguous. This CDR3 has 12 residues. The V end lost 7 bases, the J end lost 5 bases, and 11 bases lay between the germline ends. Germline V lookup: CDR1 SNHLY, CDR2 FYNNEI. This chain's CDR3 is CASKSNEETQYF. The DNA for the CDR3 is TGTGCCAGCAAGTCGAACGAGGAGACCCAGTACTTC.

The chain joins TRBV7-8 to TRBJ2-3; weak D call: TRBD1 (5 bases). The CDR3 covers 15 residues. Looked up from germline, CDR1 is SGHVS and CDR2 is FQNEAQ. Trimming removed 5 bases at V and 1 base at J, with 13 bases between. In nucleotides, the CDR3 is TGTGCCAGCAGCCCACGTTGGGGCGGCACAGATACGCAGTATTTT. Translating it yields CASSPRWGGTDTQYF.

The rearrangement uses TRBV7-9 and TRBJ2-1; D might be TRBD1 (5 bases). Germline V CDR1 and CDR2: SEHNR, FQNEAQ (reference sequence). CDR3 size: 14 residues. Deletions cut 2 bases from V and 3 bases from J, with 8 bases between. CDR3 nucleotides: TGTGCCAGCAGCTTAACAGGAGTCTACAATGAGCAGTTCTTC. This gives the protein CASSLTGVYNEQFF. Combining the CDR3 with reference TRBV7-9 and TRBJ2-1 gives the whole variable domain DTGVSQNPRHKITKRGQNVTFRCDPISEHNRLYWYRQTLGQGPEFLTYFQNEAQLEKSRLLSDRFSAERPKGSFSTLEIQRTEQGDSAMYLCASSLTGVYNEQFFGPGTRLTVL.

This clone was detected only a few times. The chain carries TRBV7-9 and TRBJ1-4, with unresolved D. Germline lookup yields CDR1 SEHNR and CDR2 FQNEAQ (reference sequence). Trimming shortened V by 5 bases and J by 3 bases, and 4 bases separated the two germline ends. The CDR3 contains 12 residues. The CDR3 spells CASSTPNEKLFF. The CDR3 coding sequence is TGTGCCAGCAGCACACCTAATGAAAAACTGTTTTTT.

The chain employs TRBV30 and TRBJ1-2; possibly TRBD1 for D (5 bases). Germline V gene data show CDR1 as GTSNPN and CDR2 as SVGIG (reference sequence). V lost 6 bases and J 0 bases, leaving 14 bases between the germline ends. The CDR3 is made up of 14 amino acids. The CDR3 DNA sequence: TGTGCCTGTACCCAGGGACCAGCTAACTATGGCTACACCTTC. Amino acid sequence: CACTQGPANYGYTF.

This chain links TRBV5-1 with TRBJ2-1; 7 nucleotides match TRBD2. After removal of 0 bases from V and 8 bases from J, the junction contained 5 bases not matched to a gene. Per the germline V gene, CDR1 is SGHRS and CDR2 is YFSETQ. This CDR3 contains 14 residues. The CDR3 nucleotides read TGCGCCAGCAGCTTGGCTCCAGGGAGGGATGAGCAGTTCTTC. Its translation is CASSLAPGRDEQFF.

This rearrangement joins TRBV30 to TRBJ1-5; possible D gene TRBD1, 5 bases. The CDR3 extends over 15 amino acids. The V gene's germline CDR1 is GTSNPN and CDR2 SVGIG (reference sequence). V lost 2 bases, J lost 3 bases, and 14 bases lay in between. CDR3 loop: CAWSIRGGDNQPQHF. The CDR3 bases are TGTGCCTGGAGTATCCGAGGAGGGGACAATCAGCCCCAGCATTTT.

The chain recombines TRBV19 with TRBJ2-1, with 13 bases matching TRBD2. The length of the CDR3 is 19 residues. V gave up 2 bases and J gave up 0 bases; unmatched junction bases: 7. Germline V CDR1 and CDR2: LNHDA, SQIVND (reference sequence). CDR3 residues: CASSIFGLAGASSYNEQFF. CDR3 nucleotide sequence: TGTGCCAGTAGTATATTCGGACTAGCGGGGGCTAGCTCCTACAATGAGCAGTTCTTC.

This clone is a singleton in its sample. The chain couples TRBV18 to TRBJ1-2; D is undetermined. V was cut by 2 bases and J by 6 bases, with 13 bases left in between. This CDR3 contains 14 residues. The V gene's germline CDR1 is KGHSH and CDR2 LQKENI. CDR3 coding DNA: TGTGCCAGCTCACCAGGAGTGTTGGGTCATGGCTACACCTTC. Its translation: CASSPGVLGHGYTF.